This entry describes one T cell receptor (beta chain). The data were produced by immunoSEQ multiplex PCR, yet TCRdb's version contains in-frame clones alone and is incomplete. The sample shows more than 85,000 clones, over 75% of them seen only once. The sample belongs to a study of control samples from healthy donors and cancer patients. Sequencing input: blood. This clonotype originated in a human donor in good health. The donor label of this sample is uncertain.

CDR3 sequence: CASSPVGTGELFF. The CDR3 DNA sequence: TGTGCCAGCAGCCCCGTGGGGACCGGGGAGCTGTTTTTT. This sequence joins TRBV9 and TRBJ2-2; no clear D gene. Trimming took off 4 bases at V and 5 bases at J, with 9 bases between the two ends. Germline assignment: CDR1 SGDLS and CDR2 YYNGEE. The CDR3 length is 13 residues.